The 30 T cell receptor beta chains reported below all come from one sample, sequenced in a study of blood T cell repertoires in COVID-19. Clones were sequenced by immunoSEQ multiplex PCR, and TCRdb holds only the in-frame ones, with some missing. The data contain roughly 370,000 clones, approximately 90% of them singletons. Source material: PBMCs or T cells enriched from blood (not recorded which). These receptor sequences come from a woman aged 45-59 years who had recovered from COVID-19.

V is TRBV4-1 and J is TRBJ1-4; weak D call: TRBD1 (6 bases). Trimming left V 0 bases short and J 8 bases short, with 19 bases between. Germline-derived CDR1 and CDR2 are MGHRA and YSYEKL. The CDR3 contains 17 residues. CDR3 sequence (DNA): TGCGCCAGCAGCCAAGATGAGTTTTCGAGAAGGGGGGAAAAACTGTTTTTT. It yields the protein CASSQDEFSRRGEKLFF.

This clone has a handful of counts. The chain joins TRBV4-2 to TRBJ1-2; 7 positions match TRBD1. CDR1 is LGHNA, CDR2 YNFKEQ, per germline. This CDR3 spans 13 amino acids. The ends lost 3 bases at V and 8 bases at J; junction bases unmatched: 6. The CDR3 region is CASSQGQPEGYTF. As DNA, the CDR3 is TGTGCCAGCAGCCAGGGACAGCCTGAGGGCTACACCTTC.

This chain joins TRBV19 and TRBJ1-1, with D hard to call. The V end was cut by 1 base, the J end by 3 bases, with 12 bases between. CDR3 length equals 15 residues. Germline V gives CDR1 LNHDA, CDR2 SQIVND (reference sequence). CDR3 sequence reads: CASSIVVAVHTEAFF. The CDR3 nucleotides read TGTGCCAGTAGTATAGTAGTGGCGGTACACACTGAAGCTTTCTTT.

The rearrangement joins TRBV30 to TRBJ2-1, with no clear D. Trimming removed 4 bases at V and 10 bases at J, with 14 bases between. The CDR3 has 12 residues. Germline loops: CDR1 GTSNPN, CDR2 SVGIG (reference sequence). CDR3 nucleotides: TGTGCCTGGACCGACCTGGGCGCCGAGCAGTTCTTC. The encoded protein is CAWTDLGAEQFF.

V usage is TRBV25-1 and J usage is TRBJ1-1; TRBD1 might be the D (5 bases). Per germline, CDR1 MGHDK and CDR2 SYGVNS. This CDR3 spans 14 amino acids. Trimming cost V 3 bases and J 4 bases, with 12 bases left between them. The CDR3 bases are TGTGCCAGCAGTGAGCAGGGTGGAATCACTGAAGCTTTCTTT. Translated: CASSEQGGITEAFF.

This CDR3 is CATSDNTGTGFIYGYTF. DNA for the CDR3: TGTGCCACCAGTGACAACACCGGGACAGGGTTTATCTATGGCTACACCTTC. V and J are TRBV24-1 and TRBJ1-2; TRBD1 matches 9 bases. The J segment lost 4 bases and the V segment lost 4 bases, leaving 12 bases of the junction unmatched. The CDR3 totals 17 residues. CDR1 KGHDR and CDR2 SFDVKD come from the germline V gene.

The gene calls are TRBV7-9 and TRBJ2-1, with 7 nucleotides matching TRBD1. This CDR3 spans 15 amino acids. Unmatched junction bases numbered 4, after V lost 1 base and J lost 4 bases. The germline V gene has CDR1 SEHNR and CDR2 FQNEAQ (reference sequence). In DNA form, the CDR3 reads TGTGCCAGCAGCTTAGACAGGGGCCTTTACAATGAGCAGTTCTTC. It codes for CASSLDRGLYNEQFF.

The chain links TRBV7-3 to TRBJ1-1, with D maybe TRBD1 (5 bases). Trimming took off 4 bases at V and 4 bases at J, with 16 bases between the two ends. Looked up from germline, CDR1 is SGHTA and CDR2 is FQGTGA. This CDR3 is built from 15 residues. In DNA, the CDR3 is TGTGCCAGCAGCTCGAGAGGAGACAGAGGCACTGAAGCTTTCTTT. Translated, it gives CASSSRGDRGTEAFF.

The CDR3 region has the DNA TGTGCCAGTAGTAAAGACAGTTCCGGGGCCAACGTCCTGACTTTC. This gives the protein CASSKDSSGANVLTF. This chain connects TRBV19 to TRBJ2-6; D is perhaps TRBD1 (5 bases). The CDR3 runs to 15 residues. The V and J ends lost 4 bases and 4 bases respectively, with 11 bases between them. CDR1 and CDR2 (germline): LNHDA, SQIVND (reference sequence).

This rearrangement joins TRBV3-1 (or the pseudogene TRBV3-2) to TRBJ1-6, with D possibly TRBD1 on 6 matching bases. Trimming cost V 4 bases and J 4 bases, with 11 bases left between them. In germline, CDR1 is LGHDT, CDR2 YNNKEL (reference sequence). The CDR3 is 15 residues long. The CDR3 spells CASSLTGQYNSPLHF. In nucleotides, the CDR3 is TGTGCCAGCAGCCTAACTGGACAGTATAATTCACCCCTCCACTTT.

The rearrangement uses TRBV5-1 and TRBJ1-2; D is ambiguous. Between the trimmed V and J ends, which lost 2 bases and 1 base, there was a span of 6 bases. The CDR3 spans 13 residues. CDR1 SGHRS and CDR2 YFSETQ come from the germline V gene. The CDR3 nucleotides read TGCGCCAGCAGCTTCTTCCTTAACTATGGCTACACCTTC. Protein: CASSFFLNYGYTF. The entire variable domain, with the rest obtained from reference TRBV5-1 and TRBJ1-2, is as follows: KAGVTQTPRYLIKTRGQQVTLSCSPISGHRSVSWYQQTPGQGLQFLFEYFSETQRNKGNFPGRFSGRQFSNSRSEMNVSTLELGDSALYLCASSFFLNYGYTFGSGTRLTVV.

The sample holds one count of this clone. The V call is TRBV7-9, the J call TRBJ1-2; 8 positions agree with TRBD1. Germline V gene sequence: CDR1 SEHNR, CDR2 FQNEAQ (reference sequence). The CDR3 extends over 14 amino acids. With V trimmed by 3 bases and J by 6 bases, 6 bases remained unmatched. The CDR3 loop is CASSFARGLDGYTF. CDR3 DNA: TGTGCCAGCAGCTTTGCCAGGGGGCTGGATGGCTACACCTTC.

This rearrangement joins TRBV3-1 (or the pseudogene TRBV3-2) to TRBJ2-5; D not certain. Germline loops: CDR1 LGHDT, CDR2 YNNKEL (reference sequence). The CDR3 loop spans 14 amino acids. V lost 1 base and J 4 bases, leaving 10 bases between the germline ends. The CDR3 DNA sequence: TGTGCCAGCAGCCAAGGAGGCGCGCGAGAGACCCAGTACTTC. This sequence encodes CASSQGGARETQYF.

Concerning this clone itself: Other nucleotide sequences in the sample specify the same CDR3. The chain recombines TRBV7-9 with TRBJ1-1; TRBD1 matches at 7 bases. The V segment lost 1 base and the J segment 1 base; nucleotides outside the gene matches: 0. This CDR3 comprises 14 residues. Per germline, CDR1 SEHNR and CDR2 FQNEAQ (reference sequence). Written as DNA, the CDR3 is TGTGCCAGCAGCTTAGGGACAGGGAACACTGAAGCTTTCTTT. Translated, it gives CASSLGTGNTEAFF.

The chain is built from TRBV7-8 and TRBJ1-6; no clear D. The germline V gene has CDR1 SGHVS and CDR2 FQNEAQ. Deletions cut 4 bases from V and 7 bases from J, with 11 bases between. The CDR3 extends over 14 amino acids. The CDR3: CASSSGLGNSPLHF. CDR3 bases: TGTGCCAGCAGCTCTGGCTTGGGCAATTCACCCCTCCACTTT.

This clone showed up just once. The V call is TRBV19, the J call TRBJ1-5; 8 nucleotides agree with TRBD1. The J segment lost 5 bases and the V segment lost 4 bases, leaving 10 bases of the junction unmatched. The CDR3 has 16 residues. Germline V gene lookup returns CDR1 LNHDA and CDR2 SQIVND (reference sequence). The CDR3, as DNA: TGTGCCAGTAGTACCACCCTCACAGGGGGATATCAGCCCCAGCATTTT. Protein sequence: CASSTTLTGGYQPQHF.

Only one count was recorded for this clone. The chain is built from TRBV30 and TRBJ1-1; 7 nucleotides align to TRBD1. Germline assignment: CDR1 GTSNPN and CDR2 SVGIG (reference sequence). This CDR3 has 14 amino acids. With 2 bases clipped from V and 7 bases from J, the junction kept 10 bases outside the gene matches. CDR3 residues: CAWSLSRGQSEAFF. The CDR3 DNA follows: TGTGCCTGGAGTCTCAGCCGGGGACAGAGTGAAGCTTTCTTT.

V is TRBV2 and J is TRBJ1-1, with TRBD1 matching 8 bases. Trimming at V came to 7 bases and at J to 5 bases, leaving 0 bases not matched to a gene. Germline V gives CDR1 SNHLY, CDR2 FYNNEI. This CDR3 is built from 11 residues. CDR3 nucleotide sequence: TGTGCCAGCAACAGGGGGACTGAAGCTTTCTTT. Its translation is CASNRGTEAFF.

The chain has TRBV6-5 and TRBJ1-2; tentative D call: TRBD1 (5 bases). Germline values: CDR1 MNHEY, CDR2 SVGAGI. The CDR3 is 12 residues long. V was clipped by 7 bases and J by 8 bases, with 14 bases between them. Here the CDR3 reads CASKGGGTGYTF. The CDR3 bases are TGTGCCAGCAAAGGCGGGGGAACGGGCTACACCTTC.

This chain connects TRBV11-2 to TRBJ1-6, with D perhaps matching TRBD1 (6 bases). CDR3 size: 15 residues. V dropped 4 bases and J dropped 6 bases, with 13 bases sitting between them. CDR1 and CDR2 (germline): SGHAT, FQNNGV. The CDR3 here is CASSSQGTGNSPLHF. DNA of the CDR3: TGTGCCAGCAGCTCGCAGGGGACCGGTAATTCACCCCTCCACTTT.

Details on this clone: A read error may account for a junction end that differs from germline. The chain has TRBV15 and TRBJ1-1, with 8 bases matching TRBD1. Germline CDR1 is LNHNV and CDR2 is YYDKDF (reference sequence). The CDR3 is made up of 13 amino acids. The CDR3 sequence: CATSGDRGAEAFF. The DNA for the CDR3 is TGTGCCACCAGCGGAGACAGGGGAGCTGAAGCTTTCTTT.

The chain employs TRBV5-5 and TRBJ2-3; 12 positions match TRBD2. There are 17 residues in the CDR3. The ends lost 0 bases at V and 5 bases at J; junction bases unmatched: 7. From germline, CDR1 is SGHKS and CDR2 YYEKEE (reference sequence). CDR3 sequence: CASSLGFLAGGLDTQYF. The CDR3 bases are TGTGCCAGCAGCTTGGGGTTTCTAGCGGGGGGGTTAGATACGCAGTATTTT.

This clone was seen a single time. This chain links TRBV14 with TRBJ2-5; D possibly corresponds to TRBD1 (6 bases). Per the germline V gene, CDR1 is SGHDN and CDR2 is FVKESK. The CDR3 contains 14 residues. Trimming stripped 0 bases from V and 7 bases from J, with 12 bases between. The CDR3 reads CASSQDGWGRTQYF. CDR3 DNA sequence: TGTGCCAGCAGCCAAGATGGGTGGGGGCGGACCCAGTACTTC.

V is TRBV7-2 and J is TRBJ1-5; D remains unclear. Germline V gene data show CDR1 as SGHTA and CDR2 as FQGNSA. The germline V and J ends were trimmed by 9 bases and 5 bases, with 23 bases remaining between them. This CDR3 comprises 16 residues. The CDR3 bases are TGTGCCAGAAATCTTGATTCGGGTGGTTCGCATCAGCCCCAGCATTTT. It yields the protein CARNLDSGGSHQPQHF.

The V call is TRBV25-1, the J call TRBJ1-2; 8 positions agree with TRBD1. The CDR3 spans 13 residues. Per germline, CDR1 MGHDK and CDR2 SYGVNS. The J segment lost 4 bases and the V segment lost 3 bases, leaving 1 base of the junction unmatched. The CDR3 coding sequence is TGTGCCAGCAGTGAGGGACAGGTCTATGGCTACACCTTC. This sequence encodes CASSEGQVYGYTF.

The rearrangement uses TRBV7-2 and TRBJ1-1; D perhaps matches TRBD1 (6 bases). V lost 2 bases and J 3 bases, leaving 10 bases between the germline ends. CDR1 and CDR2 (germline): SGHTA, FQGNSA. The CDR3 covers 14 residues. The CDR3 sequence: CASSLQGIYTEAFF. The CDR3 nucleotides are TGTGCCAGCAGCTTACAGGGGATATACACTGAAGCTTTCTTT.

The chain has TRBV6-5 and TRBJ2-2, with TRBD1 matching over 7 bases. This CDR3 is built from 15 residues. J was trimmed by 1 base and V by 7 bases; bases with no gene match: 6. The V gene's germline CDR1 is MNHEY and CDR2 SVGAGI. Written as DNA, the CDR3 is TGTGCCAGCACAGGCTGGGACAGGAACACCGGGGAGCTGTTTTTT. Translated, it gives CASTGWDRNTGELFF.

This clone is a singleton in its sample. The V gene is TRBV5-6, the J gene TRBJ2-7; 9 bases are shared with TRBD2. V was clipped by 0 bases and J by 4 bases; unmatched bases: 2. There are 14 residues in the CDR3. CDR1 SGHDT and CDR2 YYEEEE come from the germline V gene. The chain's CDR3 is CASSLALAGYEQYF. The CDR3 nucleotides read TGTGCCAGCAGCTTGGCTCTAGCGGGGTACGAGCAGTACTTC.

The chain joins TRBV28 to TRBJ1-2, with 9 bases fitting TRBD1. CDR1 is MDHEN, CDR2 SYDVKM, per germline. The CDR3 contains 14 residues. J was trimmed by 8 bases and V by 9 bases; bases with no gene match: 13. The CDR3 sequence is CASIPGQGRGGYTF. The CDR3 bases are TGTGCCAGTATTCCGGGACAGGGTCGGGGAGGCTACACCTTC.

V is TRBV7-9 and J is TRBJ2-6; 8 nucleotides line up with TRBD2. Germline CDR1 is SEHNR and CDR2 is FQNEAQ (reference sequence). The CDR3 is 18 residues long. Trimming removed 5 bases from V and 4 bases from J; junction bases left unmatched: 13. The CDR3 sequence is CASSAPGGAGRGANVLTF. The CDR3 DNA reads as TGTGCCAGCAGCGCCCCGGGAGGGGCAGGTAGGGGGGCCAACGTCCTGACTTTC.